The 8 T cell receptor beta chains below all came from one sample that was sequenced in a study of response to subunit inactivated influenza vaccine. TCRdb analysed the RT-PCR reads with MiXCR anew, one entry per CDR3 protein. The sample includes 650,000 to 850,000 distinct CDR3 sequences, over 11% of them seen just once. The input for sequencing was PBMCs from blood, taken about 14 days before vaccination. The receptor set was obtained from a man aged 45-60 years who received an inactivated influenza vaccine.

This clonotype has only a few counts. The rearrangement links TRBV12-3 or TRBV12-4 to TRBJ1-4; D is uncertain. This CDR3 contains 14 residues. Trimming cost V 6 bases and J 0 bases, with 8 bases left between them. DNA of the CDR3: TGTGCCAGCAGCTCACAGACAACTAATGAAAAACTGTTTTTT. Translation: CASSSQTTNEKLFF.

This clonotype has a handful of counts. V and J are TRBV29-1 and TRBJ2-3; unclear D gene. The CDR3 loop spans 12 amino acids. The germline V gene has CDR1 SQVTM and CDR2 ANQGSEA. The V end lost 4 bases, the J end lost 14 bases, and 19 bases lay between the germline ends. CDR3 in amino acids: CSVVGGTNTGYF. In DNA, the CDR3 is TGCAGCGTTGTGGGCGGTACCAACACGGGGTATTTT.

This clonotype was seen a handful of times. The chain has TRBV28 and TRBJ2-1; TRBD2 aligns across 11 bases. The CDR3 covers 16 residues. V shed 3 bases, J shed 8 bases, and the junction held 9 bases outside the gene matches. Germline CDR1 is MDHEN and CDR2 is SYDVKM. The CDR3 bases are TGTGCCAGCAGTTTTCTAGCGGGAGGAAATAGGGATGAGCAGTTCTTC. As protein: CASSFLAGGNRDEQFF.

The V and J genes are TRBV11-2 and TRBJ2-5, with D possibly being TRBD2 (6 bases). Germline-derived CDR1 and CDR2 are SGHAT and FQNNGV. V lost 1 base, J lost 2 bases, and 11 bases lay in between. CDR3 length: 15 residues. The CDR3 is CASSLGTIRQETQYF. CDR3 nucleotide sequence: TGTGCCAGCAGCTTAGGGACTATCCGTCAAGAGACCCAGTACTTC. The entire variable domain, with the rest obtained from reference TRBV11-2 and TRBJ2-5, is as follows: EAGVAQSPRYKIIEKRQSVAFWCNPISGHATLYWYQQILGQGPKLLIQFQNNGVVDDSQLPKDRFSAERLKGVDSTLKIQPAKLEDSAVYLCASSLGTIRQETQYFGPGTRLLVL.

This clonotype was observed a handful of times. This chain links TRBV4-1 with TRBJ1-1, with 7 bases fitting TRBD1. Germline trimming cut 4 bases from V and 1 base from J; bases unmatched to any gene: 9. The CDR3 is 16 residues long. The V gene's germline CDR1 is MGHRA and CDR2 YSYEKL. The CDR3 nucleotides read TGCGCCAGCAGCCGAGGAGGGGGCGCTCAGAACACTGAAGCTTTCTTT. Amino acids: CASSRGGGAQNTEAFF.

This chain joins TRBV24-1 and TRBJ2-1; D is possibly TRBD1 (6 bases). This CDR3 comprises 16 residues. The V gene lost 3 bases and the J gene lost 0 bases, with 11 bases spanning the gap. Germline loops: CDR1 KGHDR, CDR2 SFDVKD. The chain's CDR3 is CATSDPNRASYNEQFF. CDR3 DNA sequence: TGTGCCACCAGTGATCCAAACAGGGCCTCCTACAATGAGCAGTTCTTC.

This clonotype appeared a few times. This sequence joins TRBV10-3 and TRBJ2-3; the D is unclear. Trimming took off 6 bases at V and 2 bases at J, with 15 bases between the two ends. The germline V gene has CDR1 ENHRY and CDR2 SYGVKD. There are 15 residues in the CDR3. The CDR3 is CAISATSPVTDTQYF. CDR3 nucleotide sequence: TGTGCCATCAGCGCGACCTCTCCGGTCACAGATACGCAGTATTTT.

This clonotype was found a few times. J is TRBJ2-4 and V is TRBV5-5; possible D gene TRBD1, 5 bases. The CDR3 has 15 amino acids. V dropped 1 base and J dropped 9 bases, with 17 bases sitting between them. The germline V gene has CDR1 SGHKS and CDR2 YYEKEE (reference sequence). Written as DNA, the CDR3 is TGTGCCAGCAGCTTGTTTCAGGGCCTGGTTAGCATTCAGTACTTC. Amino acid sequence: CASSLFQGLVSIQYF. Supplemented by reference TRBV5-5 and TRBJ2-4, the full variable domain reads DAGVTQSPTHLIKTRGQQVTLRCSPISGHKSVSWYQQVLGQGPQFIFQYYEKEERGRGNFPDRFSARQFPNYSSELNVNALLLGDSALYLCASSLFQGLVSIQYFGAGTRLSVL.